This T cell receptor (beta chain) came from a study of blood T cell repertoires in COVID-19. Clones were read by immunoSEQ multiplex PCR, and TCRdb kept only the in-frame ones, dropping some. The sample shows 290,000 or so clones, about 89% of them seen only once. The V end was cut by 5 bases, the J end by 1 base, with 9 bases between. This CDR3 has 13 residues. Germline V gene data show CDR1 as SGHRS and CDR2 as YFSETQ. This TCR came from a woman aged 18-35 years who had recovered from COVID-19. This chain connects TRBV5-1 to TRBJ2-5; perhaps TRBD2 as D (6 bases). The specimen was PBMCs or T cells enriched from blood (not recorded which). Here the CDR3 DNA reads TGCGCCAGCAGGGAGGGGACCCAAGAGACCCAGTACTTC. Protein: CASREGTQETQYF.